This is a list of T cell receptor beta chains from one sample in a study of technical replicates of blood from a few donors. Clones were sequenced by immunoSEQ multiplex PCR, and TCRdb holds only the in-frame ones, with some missing. The sample lists tens of thousands of clones, roughly 98% occurring once. The sequenced sample was T cells isolated from PBMCs. The receptors come from a human donor in good health. CDR3s include the opening cysteine and the closing phenylalanine or tryptophan. The D gene is left open where the match is weak. Clone size is not always given. Where it is, it says once, few, many or a class for expanded clones.

>16|-|TRBV19|TRBJ2-3|-
CASSPRRELNTDTQYF
TGTGCCAGTAGCCCCCGCCGGGAGCTAAACACAGATACGCAGTATTTT
>13|-|TRBV18|TRBJ1-2|-
CASSPGEDYGYTF
TGTGCCAGCTCACCGGGCGAAGACTATGGCTACACCTTC
>14|-|TRBV25-1|TRBJ1-1|TRBD1
CASRGTGFNTEAFF
TGTGCCAGCAGAGGGACAGGGTTTAACACTGAAGCTTTCTTT
>14|-|TRBV6-1|TRBJ2-7|-
CASSTPGLSYEQYF
TGTGCCAGCAGTACACCGGGACTTAGCTACGAGCAGTACTTC
>13|-|TRBV4-2|TRBJ1-1|-
CASSHGQNTEAFF
TGTGCCAGCAGCCACGGACAGAACACTGAAGCTTTCTTT
>12|-|TRBV30|TRBJ1-1|TRBD1
CAWGGQGGKAFF
TGTGCCTGGGGCGGACAGGGAGGCAAAGCTTTCTTT
>15|-|TRBV5-1|TRBJ2-1|TRBD1
CASSLPGQGMNEQFF
TGCGCCAGCAGCTTGCCGGGACAGGGGATGAATGAGCAGTTCTTC
>15|once|TRBV5-6|TRBJ2-7|-
CASSLSSAGPDEQYF
TGTGCCAGCAGCTTGAGTTCGGCGGGGCCGGACGAGCAGTACTTC
>12|-|TRBV11-2|TRBJ2-2|-
CASSLDTGELFF
TGTGCCAGCAGCCTTGACACCGGGGAGCTGTTTTTT
>15|-|TRBV5-1|TRBJ1-5|-
CASSLFSGGNQPQHF
TGCGCCAGCAGCTTGTTTTCGGGGGGCAATCAGCCCCAGCATTTT
>15|-|TRBV9|TRBJ2-7|TRBD2
CASSPRAGGKDEQYF
TGTGCCAGCAGCCCTAGAGCGGGAGGCAAGGACGAGCAGTACTTC
>17|-|TRBV10-3|TRBJ2-7|-
CAISESNRAGRSYEQYF
TGTGCCATCAGTGAGTCGAATAGGGCGGGTCGGTCCTACGAGCAGTACTTC